A single sample is the source of the 3 T cell receptor beta chains below, sequenced in a study of T cell repertoires in cytomegalovirus infection. These receptors' antigens are unknown. TCRdb re-called the reads with MiXCR, one entry per CDR3 protein. The data show roughly 60,000 distinct CDR3 sequences, about 33% seen once. Material: PBMCs, sequenced either directly or after in vitro stimulation (not recorded which). The receptors come from a human donor in good health (CMV status not recorded). Some clones in this sample may be carry-over from other donors' samples.

A remark on this clonotype: One base away lies a much larger clone, so this may be a sequencing read error. The gene calls are TRBV7-4 and TRBJ1-1; TRBD1 aligns across 7 bases. The germline V gene has CDR1 SGHVT and CDR2 SQSDAQ. The CDR3 is 12 residues long. The CDR3 loop is CDSSFGRGYAFF. Written as DNA, the CDR3 is TGTGACAGCAGCTTTGGCAGGGGGTATGCTTTCTTT.

To note about this clonotype: A clone one base away is much larger, so this may be a read error. The CDR3 here is CASRPPSGGARGTQYF. In nucleotides, the CDR3 is TGTGCCAGCAGACCACCGTCGGGAGGAGCTAGGGGGACCCAGTACTTC. The J gene is TRBJ2-5, the V gene TRBV7-2; 7 positions agree with TRBD2. V shed 6 bases and J 7 bases; nucleotides not matched to a gene: 17. This CDR3 has 16 amino acids. Germline lookup yields CDR1 SGHTA and CDR2 FQGNSA.

The rearrangement uses TRBV15 and TRBJ2-3; D is unclear. Germline-derived CDR1 and CDR2 are LNHNV and YYDKDF (reference sequence). This CDR3 spans 14 amino acids. The V end lost 5 bases, the J end lost 4 bases, and 13 bases lay between the germline ends. The CDR3 loop reads CATSVRVSADTQYF. CDR3 coding DNA: TGTGCCACCAGCGTTAGAGTCTCGGCAGATACGCAGTATTTT.